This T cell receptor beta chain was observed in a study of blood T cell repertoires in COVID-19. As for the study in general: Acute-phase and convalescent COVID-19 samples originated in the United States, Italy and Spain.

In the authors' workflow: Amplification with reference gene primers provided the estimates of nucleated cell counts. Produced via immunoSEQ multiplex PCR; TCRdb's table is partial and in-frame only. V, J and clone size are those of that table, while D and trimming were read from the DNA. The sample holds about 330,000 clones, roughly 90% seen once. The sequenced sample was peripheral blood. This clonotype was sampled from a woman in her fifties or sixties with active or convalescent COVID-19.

The CDR3 DNA reads as TGTGCCAGCAGTTTGACAGGTTTTCAGCCCCAGCATTTT. Protein sequence: CASSLTGFQPQHF. The rearrangement joins TRBV28 to TRBJ1-5, with D possibly TRBD1 on 6 matching bases. Trimming took 3 bases from V and 6 from J, leaving 9 bases between them. This CDR3 region has 13 residues. Per the germline V gene, CDR1 is MDHEN and CDR2 is SYDVKM.